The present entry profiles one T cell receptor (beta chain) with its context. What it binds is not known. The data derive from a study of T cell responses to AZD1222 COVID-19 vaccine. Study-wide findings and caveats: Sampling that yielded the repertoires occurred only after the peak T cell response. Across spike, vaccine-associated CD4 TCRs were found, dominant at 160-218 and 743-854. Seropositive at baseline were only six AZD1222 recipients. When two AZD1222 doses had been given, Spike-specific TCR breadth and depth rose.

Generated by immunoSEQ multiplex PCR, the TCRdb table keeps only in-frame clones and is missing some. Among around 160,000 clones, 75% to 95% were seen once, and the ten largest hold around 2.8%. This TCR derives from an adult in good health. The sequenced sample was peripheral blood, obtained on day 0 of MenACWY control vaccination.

DNA for the CDR3: TGCGCCAGCAGCTTCGGGGGATCCGGGACAGGGGACGAGCAGTACTTC. It translates to CASSFGGSGTGDEQYF. The chain uses TRBV5-1 and TRBJ2-7; TRBD1 matches 10 bases. J lost 5 bases, V lost 2 bases, and 10 bases had no gene match. The CDR3 extends over 16 amino acids. Germline CDR1 and CDR2: SGHRS and YFSETQ.